This is a list of T cell receptor beta chains from one sample in a study of T cells after yellow fever vaccination. From the 5' RACE reads, TCRdb called clonotypes with MiXCR, one entry per CDR3 protein. The sample has 500,000 to 700,000 distinct CDR3 sequences; about a fifth are singletons. Sample: PBMCs, taken 15 days after the yellow fever booster vaccination. The receptors were sampled from a man aged 25-45 years who received the YFV17D yellow fever vaccine. Each CDR3 is given with its conserved first and last residue. D genes are given only for firm matches. The listing skips clone size in some rows; elsewhere it reads once, few, many or a size class.

size | D | J | V | DNA | CDR3
NA | NA | TRBJ2-2 | TRBV29-1 | TGCAGCGTTGATTCTGGCGGAGTGAACACCGGGGAGCTGTTTTTT | CSVDSGGVNTGELFF
NA | NA | TRBJ2-7 | TRBV12-3/TRBV12-4 | TGTGCCAGCAGTTCTCCAGGGATAGGGTCGTACGAGCAGTACTTC | CASSSPGIGSYEQYF
NA | TRBD2 | TRBJ2-7 | TRBV20-1 | TGCAGTGCCCCCGTGGGGGGGACCCCAACCTACGAGCAGTACTTC | CSAPVGGTPTYEQYF
NA | TRBD2 | TRBJ2-3 | TRBV20-1 | TGCAGTGCTAGGATGCGAGCGGGAGGGCCGACAGATACGCAGTATTTT | CSARMRAGGPTDTQYF
NA | TRBD1 | TRBJ2-2 | TRBV7-2 | TGTGCCAGCAGCTCAACGACAGGGGGCCGGAACACCGGGGAGCTGTTTTTT | CASSSTTGGRNTGELFF
many | NA | TRBJ2-7 | TRBV7-9 | TGTGCCAGCAGCTGGGGGACCTACGAGCAGTACTTC | CASSWGTYEQYF
NA | NA | TRBJ1-1 | TRBV10-1 | TGCGCCAGCAGTGGCTCCGGGTCCCGGGAAGCTTTCTTT | CASSGSGSREAFF
many | NA | TRBJ2-7 | TRBV7-2 | TGTGCCAGCAGCTTAGAAGTAGGCTACGAGCAGTACTTC | CASSLEVGYEQYF
NA | NA | TRBJ2-1 | TRBV20-1 | TGCACTATACTGAGGGTCAATGAGCAGTTCTTC | CTILRVNEQFF
few | NA | TRBJ1-2 | TRBV6-5 | TGTGCCAGCAGTTACTCGATCGGAAAAGGGAACTATGGCTACACCTTC | CASSYSIGKGNYGYTF
NA | NA | TRBJ2-3 | TRBV5-1 | TGCGCCAGCGGGACATCTCCTGGCACAGATACGCAGTATTTT | CASGTSPGTDTQYF
few | TRBD1 | TRBJ1-2 | TRBV15 | TGTGCCACCAGCAGAGATCTCGTGGAGGGGGCAAATGGCTACACCTTC | CATSRDLVEGANGYTF
NA | TRBD1 | TRBJ2-1 | TRBV29-1 | TGCAGCGTTGAGACCCTCCAGGGGGCAACCTACAATGAGCAGTTCTTC | CSVETLQGATYNEQFF
few | NA | TRBJ2-3 | TRBV10-3 | TGTGCCACCGTCCGGGAGAGCACAGATACGCAGTATTTT | CATVRESTDTQYF
few | NA | TRBJ2-2 | TRBV18 | TGTGCCAGCTCACCCCCAGAGAACACCGGGGAGCTGTTTTTT | CASSPPENTGELFF
NA | TRBD1 | TRBJ1-5 | TRBV20-1 | TGCAGTGTCCCGCGTCCGGGACAGGGCGATCAGCCCCAGCATTTT | CSVPRPGQGDQPQHF
NA | NA | TRBJ2-7 | TRBV27 | TGTGCCAGCAGCGGCGGGCTCGAGCAGTACTTC | CASSGGLEQYF
NA | TRBD2 | TRBJ2-1 | TRBV7-2 | TGTGCCAGCAGCTTACGCCGGACTAGCATTTATGAGCAGTTCTTC | CASSLRRTSIYEQFF
few | NA | TRBJ2-1 | TRBV11-2 | TGTGCCAGCAGCTTAGTCTTTAGTAGGGGTCACCACCAGTTCTTC | CASSLVFSRGHHQFF
NA | TRBD2 | TRBJ2-3 | TRBV15 | TGTGCCACCAGCCTAGCGGTCAGCACAGATACGCAGTATTTT | CATSLAVSTDTQYF
NA | TRBD1 | TRBJ2-5 | TRBV7-3 | TGTGCCAGCAGCTTAAGACAGGGAGACGAGACCCAGTACTTC | CASSLRQGDETQYF
many | NA | TRBJ2-1 | TRBV18 | TGTGCCAGCTCCGACTATTCCTCCTACAATGAGCAGTTCTTC | CASSDYSSYNEQFF
few | TRBD1 | TRBJ2-7 | TRBV15 | TGTGCCACCAGCGGAACCGGACAGGGCTACGAGCAGTACTTC | CATSGTGQGYEQYF
NA | TRBD2 | TRBJ2-7 | TRBV12-3/TRBV12-4 | TGTGCCAGCAGTTTAGCGAGCGGGAGGGTGTTC | CASSLASGRVF
few | TRBD2 | TRBJ2-7 | TRBV6-2/TRBV6-3 | TGTGCCAGCAGTTACCTCAGGACTAGCGCTACCTACGAGCAGTACTTC | CASSYLRTSATYEQYF
NA | TRBD1 | TRBJ2-5 | TRBV14 | TGTGCCAGCAGCCAAGGGGACAGGTACCAAGAGACCCAGTACTTC | CASSQGDRYQETQYF
many | NA | TRBJ2-1 | TRBV30 | TGTGCCTGGAGCATTTCGGGATTCGGGAGTCGGCGAAATGAGCAGTTCTTC | CAWSISGFGSRRNEQFF